This TCR beta chain was found in a study of T cells expressing NK-cell markers. Notes on the study in general: Of CD8+ T cells, about 1.0-7.5% belonged to dominant NKG2C+ clonotypes in five to seven donors. It remained uncertain whether the expanded NKG2C+ T cell clones were specific for HCMV antigens.

TCRdb re-called the 5' RACE reads and catalogs CDR3 proteins one per entry, DNA excluded. This table holds 350,000 to 450,000 distinct CDR3 sequences. Points on this clonotype: Its antigen is unknown.

The CDR3 contains 14 residues. The germline V gene has CDR1 SGHAT and CDR2 FQDESV (reference sequence). This receptor was obtained from a man aged 18-70 years in good health. V gene TRBV11-1 combines with J gene TRBJ1-1; TCRdb names TRBD1, which stays unverified in the absence of DNA. The sample taken for sequencing was blood T cells: a sorted CD56 or NKG2C T cell subset, CD4+ or CD8+ T cells, or bulk PBMC T cells (not recorded which). The CDR3 loop is CASSHEGGNTEAFF.